The present T cell receptor (beta chain) was sequenced within a study of T-cell reconstitution after alpha-beta-depleted transplantation in children. Germline V lookup: CDR1 SGHVS, CDR2 FQNEAQ. The length of the CDR3 is 15 residues. Trimming pared 5 bases from V and 3 bases from J, leaving 14 bases between. Unique molecular identifiers were incorporated into the prepared TCRbeta library. TCRdb itself ran the PCR reads through MiXCR, one entry per CDR3 protein. The table records about 400,000 distinct CDR3 sequences, roughly 21% of them present only once. The TCR comes from a human donor who donated a stem cell graft to a child with acute myeloid leukemia. The starting material was PBMCs from the stem cell graft donor, obtained from the stem cell graft. The chain carries TRBV7-8 and TRBJ2-4; possibly TRBD1 for D (5 bases). CDR3 bases: TGTGCCAGCAGCGAGTCAGGGTTTGGCAAAAACATTCAGTACTTC. Its protein is CASSESGFGKNIQYF.